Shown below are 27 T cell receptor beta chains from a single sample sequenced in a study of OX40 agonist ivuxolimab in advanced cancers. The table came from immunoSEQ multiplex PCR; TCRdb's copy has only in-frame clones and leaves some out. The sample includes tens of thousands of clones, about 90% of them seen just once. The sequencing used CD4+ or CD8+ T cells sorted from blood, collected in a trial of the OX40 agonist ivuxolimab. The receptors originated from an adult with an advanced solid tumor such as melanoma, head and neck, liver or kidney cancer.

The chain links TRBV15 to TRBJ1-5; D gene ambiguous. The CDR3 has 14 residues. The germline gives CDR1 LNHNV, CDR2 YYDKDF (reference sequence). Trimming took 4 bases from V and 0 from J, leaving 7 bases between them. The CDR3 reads CATSNGDSNQPQHF. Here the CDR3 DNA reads TGTGCCACCAGCAACGGTGATAGCAATCAGCCCCAGCATTTT.

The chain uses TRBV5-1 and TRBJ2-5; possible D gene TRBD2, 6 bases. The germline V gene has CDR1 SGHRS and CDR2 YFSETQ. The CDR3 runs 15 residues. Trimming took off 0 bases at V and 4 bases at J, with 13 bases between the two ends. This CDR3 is CASSLAVGGAETQYF. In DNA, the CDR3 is TGCGCCAGCAGCTTGGCTGTGGGAGGAGCAGAGACCCAGTACTTC. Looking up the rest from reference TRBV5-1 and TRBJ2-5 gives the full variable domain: KAGVTQTPRYLIKTRGQQVTLSCSPISGHRSVSWYQQTPGQGLQFLFEYFSETQRNKGNFPGRFSGRQFSNSRSEMNVSTLELGDSALYLCASSLAVGGAETQYFGPGTRLLVL.

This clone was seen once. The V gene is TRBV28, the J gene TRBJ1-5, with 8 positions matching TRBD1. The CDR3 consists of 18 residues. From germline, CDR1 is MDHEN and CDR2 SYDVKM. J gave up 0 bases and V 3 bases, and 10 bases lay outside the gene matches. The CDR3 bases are TGTGCCAGCAGTTTTTCAGGGGGCTTAGGATATAGCAATCAGCCCCAGCATTTT. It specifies CASSFSGGLGYSNQPQHF.

The CDR3 here is CASSLKREARNEQFF. The CDR3 DNA reads as TGTGCCAGCAGCTTAAAGCGGGAGGCCCGCAATGAGCAGTTCTTC. J is TRBJ2-1 and V is TRBV7-3, with 9 bases matching TRBD2. The trim removed 1 base at V and 6 bases at J, leaving 4 bases unmatched. Germline V gene lookup returns CDR1 SGHTA and CDR2 FQGTGA. This CDR3 comprises 15 residues. Drawing the rest from reference TRBV7-3 and TRBJ2-1, the complete variable domain is GAGVSQTPSNKVTEKGKYVELRCDPISGHTALYWYRQSLGQGPEFLIYFQGTGAADDSGLPNDRFFAVRPEGSVSTLKIQRTERGDSAVYLCASSLKREARNEQFFGPGTRLTVL.

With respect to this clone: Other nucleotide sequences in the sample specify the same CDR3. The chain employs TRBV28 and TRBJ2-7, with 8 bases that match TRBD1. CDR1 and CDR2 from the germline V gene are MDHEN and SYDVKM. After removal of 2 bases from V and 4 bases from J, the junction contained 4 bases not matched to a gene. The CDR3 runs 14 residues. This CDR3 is CASSLGTGPYEQYF. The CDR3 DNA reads TGTGCCAGCAGTTTAGGGACAGGACCATACGAGCAGTACTTC.

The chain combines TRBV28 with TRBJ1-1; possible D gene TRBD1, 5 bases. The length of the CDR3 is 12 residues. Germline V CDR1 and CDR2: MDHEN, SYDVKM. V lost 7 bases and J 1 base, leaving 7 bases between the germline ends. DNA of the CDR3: TGTGCCAGCAAAGGGACGAACACTGAAGCTTTCTTT. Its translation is CASKGTNTEAFF.

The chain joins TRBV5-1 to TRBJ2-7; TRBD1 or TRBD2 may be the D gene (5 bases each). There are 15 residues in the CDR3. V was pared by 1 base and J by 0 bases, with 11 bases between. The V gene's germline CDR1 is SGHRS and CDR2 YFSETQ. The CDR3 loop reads CASSLYGDLSYEQYF. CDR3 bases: TGCGCCAGCAGCTTGTACGGGGACCTCTCCTACGAGCAGTACTTC.

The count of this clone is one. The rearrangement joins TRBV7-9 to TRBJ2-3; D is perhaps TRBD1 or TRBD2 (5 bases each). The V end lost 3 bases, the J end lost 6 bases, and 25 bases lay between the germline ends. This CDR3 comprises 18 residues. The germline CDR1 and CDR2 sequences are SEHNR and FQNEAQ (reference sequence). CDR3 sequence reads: CASSFPILRGDSMDTQYF. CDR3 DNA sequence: TGTGCCAGCAGCTTTCCCATCCTTCGGGGTGACAGTATGGATACGCAGTATTTT.

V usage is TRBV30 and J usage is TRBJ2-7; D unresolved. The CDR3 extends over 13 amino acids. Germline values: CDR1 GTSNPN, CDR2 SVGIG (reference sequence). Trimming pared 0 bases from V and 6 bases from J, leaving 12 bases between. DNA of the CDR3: TGTGCCTGGAGTGTGACGGACCGCTCCGAGCAGTACTTC. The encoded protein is CAWSVTDRSEQYF.

CDR3 region: CASSLGDYTDTQYF. CDR3 sequence (DNA): TGCGCCAGCAGCTTGGGAGACTACACAGATACGCAGTATTTT. The chain has TRBV5-1 and TRBJ2-3; possible D gene TRBD2, 5 bases. Germline V CDR1 and CDR2: SGHRS, YFSETQ. CDR3 length: 14 amino acids. The V and J ends lost 0 bases and 2 bases respectively, with 7 bases between them.

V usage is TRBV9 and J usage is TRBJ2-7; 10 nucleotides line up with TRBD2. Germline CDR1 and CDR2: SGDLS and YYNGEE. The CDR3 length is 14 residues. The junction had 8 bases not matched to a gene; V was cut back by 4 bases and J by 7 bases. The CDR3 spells CASSPSAGGAEQYF. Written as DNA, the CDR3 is TGTGCCAGCAGCCCTTCAGCGGGAGGGGCGGAGCAGTACTTC.

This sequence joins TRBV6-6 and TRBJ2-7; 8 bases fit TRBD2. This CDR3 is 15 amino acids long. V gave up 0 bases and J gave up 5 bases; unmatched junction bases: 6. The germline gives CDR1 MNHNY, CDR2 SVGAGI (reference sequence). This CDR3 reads CASSYSSSGSDEQYF. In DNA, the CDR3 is TGTGCCAGCAGTTACTCGAGCAGCGGGAGCGACGAGCAGTACTTC.

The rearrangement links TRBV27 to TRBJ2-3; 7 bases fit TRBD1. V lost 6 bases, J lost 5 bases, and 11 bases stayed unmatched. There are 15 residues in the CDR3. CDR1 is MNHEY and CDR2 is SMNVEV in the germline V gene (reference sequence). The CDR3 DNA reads TGTGCCAGCAGGCGATCGGACAGGCGGATAGATACGCAGTATTTT. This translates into CASRRSDRRIDTQYF.

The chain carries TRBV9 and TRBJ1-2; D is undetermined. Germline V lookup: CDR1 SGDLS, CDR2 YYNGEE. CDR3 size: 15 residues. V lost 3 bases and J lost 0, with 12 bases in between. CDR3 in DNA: TGTGCCAGCAGCGAAGAAGACGGAGCTAACTATGGCTACACCTTC. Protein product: CASSEEDGANYGYTF.

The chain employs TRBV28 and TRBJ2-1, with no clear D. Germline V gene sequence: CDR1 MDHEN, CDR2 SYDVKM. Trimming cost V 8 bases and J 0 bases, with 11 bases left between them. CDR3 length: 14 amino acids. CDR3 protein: CASGRLSSYNEQFF. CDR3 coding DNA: TGTGCCAGCGGCAGATTGAGCTCCTACAATGAGCAGTTCTTC.

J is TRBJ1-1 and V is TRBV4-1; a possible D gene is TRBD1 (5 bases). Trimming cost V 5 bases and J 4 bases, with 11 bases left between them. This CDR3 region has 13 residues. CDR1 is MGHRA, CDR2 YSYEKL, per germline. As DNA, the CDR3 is TGCGCCAGCAGCACTCGGGGGACCACTGAAGCTTTCTTT. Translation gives CASSTRGTTEAFF.

DNA of the CDR3: TGTGCCAGCAGTTTATTACCCCTTCAGGGTGCGGACTATGGCTACACCTTC. Amino acids: CASSLLPLQGADYGYTF. The V gene is TRBV28, the J gene TRBJ1-2, with D perhaps matching TRBD1 (5 bases). Germline CDR1 MDHEN, CDR2 SYDVKM. This CDR3 spans 17 amino acids. V lost 1 base and J lost 3, with 18 bases in between.

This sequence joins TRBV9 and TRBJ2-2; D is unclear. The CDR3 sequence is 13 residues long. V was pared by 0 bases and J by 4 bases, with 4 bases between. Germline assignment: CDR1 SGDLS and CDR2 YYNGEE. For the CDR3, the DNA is TGTGCCAGCAGCGTAGCTGTCACCGGGGAGCTGTTTTTT. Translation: CASSVAVTGELFF.

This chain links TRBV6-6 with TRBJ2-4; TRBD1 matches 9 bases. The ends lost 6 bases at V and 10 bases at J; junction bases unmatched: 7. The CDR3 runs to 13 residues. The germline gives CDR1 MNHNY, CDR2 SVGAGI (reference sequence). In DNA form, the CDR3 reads TGTGCCAGCAGCCATCGACAGGGGGGGATTCAGTACTTC. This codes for CASSHRQGGIQYF.

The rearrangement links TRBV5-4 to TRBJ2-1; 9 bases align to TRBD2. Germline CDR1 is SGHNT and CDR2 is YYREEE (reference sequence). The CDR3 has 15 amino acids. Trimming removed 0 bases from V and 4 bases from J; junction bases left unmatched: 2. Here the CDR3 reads CASSLETSGYNEQFF. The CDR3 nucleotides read TGTGCCAGCAGCTTGGAGACTAGCGGTTACAATGAGCAGTTCTTC.

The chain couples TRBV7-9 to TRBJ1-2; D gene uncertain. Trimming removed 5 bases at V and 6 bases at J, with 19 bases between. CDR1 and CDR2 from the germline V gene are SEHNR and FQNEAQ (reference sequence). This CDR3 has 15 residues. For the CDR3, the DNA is TGTGCCAGCAGCCTTTCGGCTGGGCTAGAGGATGGCTACACCTTC. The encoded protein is CASSLSAGLEDGYTF.

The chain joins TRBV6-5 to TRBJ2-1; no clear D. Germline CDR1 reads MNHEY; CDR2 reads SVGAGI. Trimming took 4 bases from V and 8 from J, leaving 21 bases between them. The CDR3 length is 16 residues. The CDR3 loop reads CASSSLRNPEVDEQFF. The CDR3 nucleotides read TGTGCCAGCAGTTCCCTTCGGAACCCAGAAGTCGATGAGCAGTTCTTC.

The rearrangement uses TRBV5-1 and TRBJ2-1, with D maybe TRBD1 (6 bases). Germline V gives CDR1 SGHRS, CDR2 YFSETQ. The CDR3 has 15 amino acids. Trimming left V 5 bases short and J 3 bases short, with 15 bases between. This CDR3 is CASSYEQGGYNEQFF. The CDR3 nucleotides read TGCGCCAGCAGTTATGAACAGGGCGGCTACAATGAGCAGTTCTTC.

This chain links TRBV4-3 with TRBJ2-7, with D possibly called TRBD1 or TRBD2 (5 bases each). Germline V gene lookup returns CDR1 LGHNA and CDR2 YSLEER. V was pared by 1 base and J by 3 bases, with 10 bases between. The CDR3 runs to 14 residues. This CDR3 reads CASSQGRDGYEQYF. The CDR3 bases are TGCGCCAGCAGCCAAGGTAGGGACGGCTACGAGCAGTACTTC.

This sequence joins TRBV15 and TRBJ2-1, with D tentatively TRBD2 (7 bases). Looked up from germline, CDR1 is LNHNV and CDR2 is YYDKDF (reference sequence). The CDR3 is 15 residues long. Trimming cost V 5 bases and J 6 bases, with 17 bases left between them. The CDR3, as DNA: TGTGCCACCAGCTCCGGAGCGGGACATTCCAATGAGCAGTTCTTC. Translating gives CATSSGAGHSNEQFF.

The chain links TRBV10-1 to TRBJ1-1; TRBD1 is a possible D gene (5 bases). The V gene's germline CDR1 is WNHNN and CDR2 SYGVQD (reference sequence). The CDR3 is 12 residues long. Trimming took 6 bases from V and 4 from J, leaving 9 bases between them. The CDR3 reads CASSGGSTEAFF. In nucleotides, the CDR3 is TGCGCCAGCAGCGGGGGTTCCACTGAAGCTTTCTTT.

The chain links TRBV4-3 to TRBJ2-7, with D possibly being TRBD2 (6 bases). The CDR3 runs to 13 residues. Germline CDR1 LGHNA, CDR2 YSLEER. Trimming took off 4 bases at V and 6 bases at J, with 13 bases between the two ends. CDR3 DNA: TGCGCCAGCAGCCTGCGGGGAGACGGCGAGCAGTACTTC. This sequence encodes CASSLRGDGEQYF.